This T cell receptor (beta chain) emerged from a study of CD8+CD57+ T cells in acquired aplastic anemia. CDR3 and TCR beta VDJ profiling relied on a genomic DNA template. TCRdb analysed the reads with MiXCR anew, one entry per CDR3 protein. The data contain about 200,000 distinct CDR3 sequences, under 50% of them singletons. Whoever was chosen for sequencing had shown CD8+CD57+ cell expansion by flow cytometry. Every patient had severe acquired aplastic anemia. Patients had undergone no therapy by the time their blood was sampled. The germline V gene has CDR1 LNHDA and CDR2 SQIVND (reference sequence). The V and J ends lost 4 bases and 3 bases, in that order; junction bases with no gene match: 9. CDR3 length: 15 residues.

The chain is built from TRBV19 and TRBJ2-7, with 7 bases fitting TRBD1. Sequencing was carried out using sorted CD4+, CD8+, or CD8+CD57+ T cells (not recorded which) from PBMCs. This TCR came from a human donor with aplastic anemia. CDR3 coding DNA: TGTGCCAGTAGTAGCAATCCGGGACAGCACTACGAGCAGTACTTC. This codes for CASSSNPGQHYEQYF. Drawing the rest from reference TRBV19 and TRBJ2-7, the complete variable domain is DGGITQSPKYLFRKEGQNVTLSCEQNLNHDAMYWYRQDPGQGLRLIYYSQIVNDFQKGDIAEGYSVSREKKESFPLTVTSAQKNPTAFYLCASSSNPGQHYEQYFGPGTRLTVT.